This T cell receptor beta chain came from a study of blood T cell repertoires in COVID-19. The table came from immunoSEQ multiplex PCR; TCRdb's copy has only in-frame clones and leaves some out. This table holds 30,000 to 40,000 clones, 88% found once. Germline lookup yields CDR1 LNHDA and CDR2 SQIVND (reference sequence). V was pared by 8 bases and J by 0 bases, with 11 bases between. This CDR3 region has 14 residues. The chain carries TRBV19 and TRBJ1-3, with D perhaps TRBD1 (5 bases). Sample: peripheral blood. The sequence derives from a woman aged 70 to 79 with active COVID-19. The CDR3 here is CASSGLNSGNTIYF. The CDR3 bases are TGTGCCAGTTCGGGACTGAACTCTGGAAACACCATATATTTT.